Listed below are T cell receptor beta chains from one sample, sequenced in a study of blood T cell repertoires in COVID-19. TCRdb's table, derived via immunoSEQ multiplex PCR, lists solely in-frame clones and lacks some. The sample carries about 280,000 clones, 65% to 90% recorded once. The sequencing sample was made of peripheral blood. The receptors were sampled from a man over 45 with active or convalescent COVID-19. CDR3s include the opening cysteine and the closing phenylalanine or tryptophan. Fields, in order: J gene, V gene, clone size, D gene, CDR3 DNA, CDR3 protein. D genes are given only for firm matches. Size tells how often a clone was seen (once, few, many) or the class of an expanded clone, and some rows leave it out.

TRBJ1-2,TRBV5-4,few,NA,TGTGCCAGCAGCTTACAGGGCTATGGCTACACCTTC,CASSLQGYGYTF
TRBJ1-5,TRBV7-8,NA,NA,TGTGCCAGCAGCCGGGGAGCGGAATTCGGTCAGCCCCAGCATTTT,CASSRGAEFGQPQHF
TRBJ2-1,TRBV9,once,NA,TGTGCCAGCAGCTCGATGGGGGGTCCCTCCCCCCTCTTC,CASSSMGGPSPLF
TRBJ2-3,TRBV7-8,NA,TRBD2,TGTGCCAGCAGCTTTCCGGCGGGGGGACCTAGCACAGATACGCAGTATTTT,CASSFPAGGPSTDTQYF
TRBJ2-3,TRBV19,NA,NA,TGTGCCAGTAGTTCTTTGGGCGATACGCAGTATTTT,CASSSLGDTQYF
TRBJ2-3,TRBV7-9,NA,NA,TGTGCCAGCAGCTCGATCAGGGATACGCAGTATTTT,CASSSIRDTQYF
TRBJ1-2,TRBV6-1,NA,NA,TGTGCCAGCAGTGCCCGCCCTGACAGGCCCCCTTCTAACTATGGCTACACCTTC,CASSARPDRPPSNYGYTF
TRBJ1-1,TRBV5-1,NA,NA,TGCGCCAGCAGCTTGGCCGGGGTCGAAAGGGACACTGAAGCTTTCTTT,CASSLAGVERDTEAFF
TRBJ1-2,TRBV2,NA,NA,TGTGCCAGCAGTGGAGGAGGCTATGGCTACACCTTC,CASSGGGYGYTF
TRBJ2-7,TRBV3-1/TRBV3-2,NA,NA,TGTGCCAGCAGCCAAGGAATCGGCGAGCAGTACTTC,CASSQGIGEQYF
TRBJ1-5,TRBV6-2/TRBV6-3,few,TRBD1,TGTGCCAGCAGCAGACAGGGGGCGGTTTTTGGGGATCAGCCCCAGCATTTT,CASSRQGAVFGDQPQHF
TRBJ2-1,TRBV5-1,NA,TRBD2,TGCGCCAGCAGCTGGTCCGGGACTAGCGGGAGTGACGAGCAGTTCTTC,CASSWSGTSGSDEQFF
TRBJ1-2,TRBV18,NA,NA,TGTGCCAGCTCACTTTCCCGGGAAAGTCATTATGGCTACACCTTC,CASSLSRESHYGYTF
TRBJ1-1,TRBV5-6,NA,NA,TGTGCCAGCAGCTTGGTACAGCTGAACACTGAAGCTTTCTTT,CASSLVQLNTEAFF
TRBJ2-1,TRBV28,NA,NA,TGTGCCAGCAGGCCTCTACTAGTCAGGGGTTACAATGAGCAGTTCTTC,CASRPLLVRGYNEQFF
TRBJ2-3,TRBV7-9,NA,TRBD1,TGTGCCAGCAGCTTACTGACAGGGGTGGAAGATACGCAGTATTTT,CASSLLTGVEDTQYF
TRBJ2-3,TRBV29-1,NA,NA,TGCAGCGGAATGACTACGGGCTCATATACGCAGTATTTT,CSGMTTGSYTQYF